This T cell receptor (beta chain) was captured by sequencing in a study of T cells in Graves' hyperthyroidism and ophthalmopathy. Whole-study findings and limits: Most clonotypes that expanded in the thyroid above 0.001 also showed up in blood. Ophthalmopathy was distinguished from stable hyperthyroidism by 13 V-J signatures. Onset of ophthalmopathy came a median around 6.5 months after the model predicted it.

This clonotype was detected ten times or more. Its antigen remains unknown. TCR beta CDR3 regions were amplified from RNA. HTBI primers drove first-round RT-PCR of the TCR CDR3. A single record per CDR3 protein comes from TCRdb applying MiXCR to the multiplex PCR reads. The sample includes some 360,000 distinct CDR3 sequences, roughly 20% of them seen just once. PBMCs were sourced from approximately 9 ml fresh peripheral blood. This clonotype was obtained from a woman aged 40 to 55 with Graves' ophthalmopathy. The sample taken for sequencing was blood.

CDR3 DNA sequence: TGTGCCAGCAGCCAAGCCCACTACGAGCAGTACTTC. Protein sequence: CASSQAHYEQYF. The rearrangement links TRBV14 to TRBJ2-7; D not resolved. Germline V lookup: CDR1 SGHDN, CDR2 FVKESK. This CDR3 has 12 residues. V lost 1 base to trimming and J lost 3 bases, with 4 bases between them.